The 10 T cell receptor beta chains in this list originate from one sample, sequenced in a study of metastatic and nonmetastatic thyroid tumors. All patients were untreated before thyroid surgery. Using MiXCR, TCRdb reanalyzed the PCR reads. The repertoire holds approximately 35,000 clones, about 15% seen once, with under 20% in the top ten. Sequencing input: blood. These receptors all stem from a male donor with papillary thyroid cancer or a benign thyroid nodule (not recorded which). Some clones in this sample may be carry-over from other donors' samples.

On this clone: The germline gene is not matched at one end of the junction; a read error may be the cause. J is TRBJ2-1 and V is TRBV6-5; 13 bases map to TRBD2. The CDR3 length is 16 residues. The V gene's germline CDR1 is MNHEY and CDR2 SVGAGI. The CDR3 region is CASSFKTSGRYIEQFF. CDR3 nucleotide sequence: TGTGCCAGCAGTTTCAAGACTAGCGGGAGGTACATTGAGCAGTTCTTC.

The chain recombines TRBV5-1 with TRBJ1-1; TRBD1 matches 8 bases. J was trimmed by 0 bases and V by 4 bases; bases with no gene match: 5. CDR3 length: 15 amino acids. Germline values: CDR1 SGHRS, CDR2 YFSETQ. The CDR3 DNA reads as TGCGCCAGCAGCCGTAGGACAGGGATGAACACTGAAGCTTTCTTT. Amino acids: CASSRRTGMNTEAFF.

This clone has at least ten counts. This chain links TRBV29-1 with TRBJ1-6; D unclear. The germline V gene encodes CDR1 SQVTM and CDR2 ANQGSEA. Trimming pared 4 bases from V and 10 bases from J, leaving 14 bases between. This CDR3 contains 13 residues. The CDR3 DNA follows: TGCAGCGTTGCTGAGGATCCTGCGTCACCCCTCCACTTT. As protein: CSVAEDPASPLHF.

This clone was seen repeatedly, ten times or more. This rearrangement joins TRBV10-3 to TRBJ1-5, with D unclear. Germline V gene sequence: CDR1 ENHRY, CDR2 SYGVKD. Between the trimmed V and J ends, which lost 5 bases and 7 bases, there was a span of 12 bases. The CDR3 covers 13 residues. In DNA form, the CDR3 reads TGTGCCATCAGTAACGACCCCACCCAGCCCCAGCATTTT. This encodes CAISNDPTQPQHF.

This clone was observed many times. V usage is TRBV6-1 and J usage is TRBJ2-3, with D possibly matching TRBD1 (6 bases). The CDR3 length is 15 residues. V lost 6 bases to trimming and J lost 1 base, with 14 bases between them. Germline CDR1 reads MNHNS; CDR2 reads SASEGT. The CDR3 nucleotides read TGTGCCAGCAGCAATGGACAGTGGGGCACAGATACGCAGTATTTT. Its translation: CASSNGQWGTDTQYF.

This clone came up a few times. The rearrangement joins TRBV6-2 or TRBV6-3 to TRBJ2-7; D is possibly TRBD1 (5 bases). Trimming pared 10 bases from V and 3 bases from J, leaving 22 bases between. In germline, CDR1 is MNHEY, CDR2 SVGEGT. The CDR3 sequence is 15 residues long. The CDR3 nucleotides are TGTGCCACCTCAATTCAGGGATCGACTTACTACGAGCAGTACTTC. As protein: CATSIQGSTYYEQYF.

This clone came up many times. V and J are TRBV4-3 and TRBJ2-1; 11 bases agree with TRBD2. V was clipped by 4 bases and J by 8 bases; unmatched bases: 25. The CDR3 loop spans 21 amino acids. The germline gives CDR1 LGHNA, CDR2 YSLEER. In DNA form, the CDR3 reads TGCGCCAGCAGCCCCGGGCGGCTAGCGGGAGGTCTCGGGATGGGGGCCGATGAGCAGTTCTTC. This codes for CASSPGRLAGGLGMGADEQFF.

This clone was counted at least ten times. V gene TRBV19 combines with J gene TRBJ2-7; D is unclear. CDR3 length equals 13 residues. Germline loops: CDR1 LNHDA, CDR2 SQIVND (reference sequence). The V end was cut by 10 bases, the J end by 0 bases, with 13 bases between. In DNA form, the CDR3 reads TGTGCCACTGCCCTCGGTAGCTCCTACGAGCAGTACTTC. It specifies CATALGSSYEQYF.

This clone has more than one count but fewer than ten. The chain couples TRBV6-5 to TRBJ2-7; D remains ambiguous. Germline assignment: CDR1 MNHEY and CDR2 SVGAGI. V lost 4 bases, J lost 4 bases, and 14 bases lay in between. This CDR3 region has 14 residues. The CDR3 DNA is TGTGCCAGCAGTTCAACATTTTCAGAGTACGAGCAGTACTTC. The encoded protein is CASSSTFSEYEQYF.

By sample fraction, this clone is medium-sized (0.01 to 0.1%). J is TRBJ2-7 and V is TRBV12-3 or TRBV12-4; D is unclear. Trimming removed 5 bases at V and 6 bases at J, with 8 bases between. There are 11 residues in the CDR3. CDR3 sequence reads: CASSVTGEQYF. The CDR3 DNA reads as TGTGCCAGCAGTGTCACCGGCGAGCAGTACTTC.